Presented here are 12 T cell receptor beta chains from one specimen sequenced in a study of T cell repertoires in ileal Crohn's disease. Repertoires were generated with immunoSEQ multiplex PCR, while TCRdb's copy carries only in-frame clones and drops some. This table has roughly 16,000 clones, approximately 94% appearing once. The material sequenced was ileal tissue. The receptors shown here come from an adult with Crohn's disease.

The V gene is TRBV7-9, the J gene TRBJ1-4; 11 nucleotides align to TRBD1. V was pared by 7 bases and J by 7 bases, with 8 bases of the junction left unmatched. The CDR3 has 15 amino acids. In germline, CDR1 is SEHNR, CDR2 FQNEAQ (reference sequence). The CDR3 DNA reads TGTGCCAGCAACAAAGGGGGACAGGGGGGTGAAAAACTGTTTTTT. Its translation: CASNKGGQGGEKLFF.

This clone has a single count. A junction boundary mismatches the germline segment, possibly from a read error. This chain links TRBV6-1 with TRBJ2-7; D gene ambiguous. This CDR3 region has 11 residues. Germline V lookup: CDR1 MNHNS, CDR2 SASEGT. The CDR3 coding sequence is TGTGCCAGCAGTGAATCCTCCGAGCAGTACTTC. It translates to CASSESSEQYF.

The rearrangement links TRBV18 to TRBJ2-3, with D uncertain. With 3 bases removed from V and 2 bases from J, the gap between germline ends came to 12 bases. Germline V gene sequence: CDR1 KGHSH, CDR2 LQKENI. The CDR3 totals 15 residues. In DNA form, the CDR3 reads TGTGCCAGCTCACCGCGGCACCAGCCCACAGATACGCAGTATTTT. Translated: CASSPRHQPTDTQYF.

This chain uses TRBV2 with TRBJ2-2, with 7 bases that match TRBD2. The length of the CDR3 is 15 residues. The germline gives CDR1 SNHLY, CDR2 FYNNEI. V shed 7 bases, J shed 3 bases, and the junction held 8 bases outside the gene matches. Here the CDR3 reads CASTAGRPDTGELFF. In DNA, the CDR3 is TGTGCCAGCACAGCGGGAAGGCCGGACACCGGGGAGCTGTTTTTT.

This clone has more than one count but fewer than ten. The chain has TRBV7-9 and TRBJ1-1; 7 nucleotides line up with TRBD1. Germline CDR1 is SEHNR and CDR2 is FQNEAQ (reference sequence). The CDR3 covers 14 residues. V was clipped by 8 bases and J by 2 bases; unmatched bases: 8. The CDR3 sequence is CASEGDSINTEAFF. In DNA, the CDR3 is TGTGCCAGCGAGGGGGACAGCATAAACACTGAAGCTTTCTTT.

The V gene is TRBV5-8, the J gene TRBJ1-1; 7 bases fit TRBD1. The CDR3 loop spans 14 amino acids. CDR1 and CDR2 from the germline V gene are SGHTS and YDEGEE. The junction had 13 bases not matched to a gene; V was cut back by 4 bases and J by 10 bases. The CDR3 sequence: CASSPYGQARRAFF. For the CDR3, the DNA is TGTGCCAGCAGCCCTTACGGACAGGCCAGGCGAGCTTTCTTT.

The chain employs TRBV5-1 and TRBJ2-3; D possibly corresponds to TRBD2 (6 bases). V was trimmed by 0 bases and J by 4 bases, leaving 9 bases between them. The CDR3 runs to 14 residues. CDR1 and CDR2 from the germline V gene are SGHRS and YFSETQ. DNA for the CDR3: TGCGCCAGCAGCTTGGATACGGGGGCAGATACGCAGTATTTT. Its translation is CASSLDTGADTQYF. The entire variable domain, with the rest obtained from reference TRBV5-1 and TRBJ2-3, is as follows: KAGVTQTPRYLIKTRGQQVTLSCSPISGHRSVSWYQQTPGQGLQFLFEYFSETQRNKGNFPGRFSGRQFSNSRSEMNVSTLELGDSALYLCASSLDTGADTQYFGPGTRLTVL.

The CDR3 sequence is CASSLGGQGEAFF. The CDR3, as DNA: TGTGCCAGCAGCTTAGGGGGACAGGGGGAAGCTTTCTTT. The chain has TRBV7-8 and TRBJ1-1; TRBD1 agrees at 10 bases. The V segment lost 1 base and the J segment 8 bases; nucleotides outside the gene matches: 1. The CDR3 loop spans 13 amino acids. Germline CDR1 and CDR2: SGHVS and FQNEAQ. The full variable domain, with the rest looked up from reference TRBV7-8 and TRBJ1-1, is GAGVSQSPRYKVAKRGQDVALRCDPISGHVSLFWYQQALGQGPEFLTYFQNEAQLDKSGLPSDRFFAERPEGSVSTLKIQRTQQEDSAVYLCASSLGGQGEAFFGQGTRLTVV.

V is TRBV13 and J is TRBJ2-1; D not certain. Germline CDR1 and CDR2: PRHDT and FYEKMQ (reference sequence). This CDR3 is 12 amino acids long. Trimming left V 2 bases short and J 14 bases short, with 13 bases between. The CDR3 loop is CASSLFTDKKFF. Here the CDR3 DNA reads TGTGCCAGCAGCTTATTCACCGACAAGAAGTTCTTC.

The rearrangement uses TRBV29-1 and TRBJ2-7, with a weak D call TRBD2 (5 bases). V was clipped by 1 base and J by 3 bases, with 22 bases between them. The CDR3 is 17 residues long. Germline lookup yields CDR1 SQVTM and CDR2 ANQGSEA. This CDR3 is CSVEGDSIRGGGYEQYF. Written as DNA, the CDR3 is TGCAGCGTTGAAGGAGATTCGATCAGAGGAGGAGGCTACGAGCAGTACTTC.

The genes are TRBV5-1 and TRBJ2-7, with 8 bases matching TRBD2. V gave up 5 bases and J gave up 2 bases; unmatched junction bases: 9. The germline V gene has CDR1 SGHRS and CDR2 YFSETQ. This CDR3 is built from 15 residues. The CDR3 reads CASSPGGGMTYEQYF. In nucleotides, the CDR3 is TGCGCCAGCAGTCCAGGCGGGGGGATGACCTACGAGCAGTACTTC.

The chain uses TRBV11-2 and TRBJ1-6, with D perhaps matching TRBD1 (6 bases). The CDR3 length is 12 residues. The V gene's germline CDR1 is SGHAT and CDR2 FQNNGV. V dropped 4 bases and J dropped 16 bases, with 14 bases sitting between them. The CDR3 spells CASSSNRQALHF. The CDR3 bases are TGTGCCAGCAGCTCAAATCGACAGGCTCTCCACTTT. The full variable domain, its missing parts supplied by reference TRBV11-2 and TRBJ1-6, is EAGVAQSPRYKIIEKRQSVAFWCNPISGHATLYWYQQILGQGPKLLIQFQNNGVVDDSQLPKDRFSAERLKGVDSTLKIQPAKLEDSAVYLCASSSNRQALHFGNGTRLTVT.